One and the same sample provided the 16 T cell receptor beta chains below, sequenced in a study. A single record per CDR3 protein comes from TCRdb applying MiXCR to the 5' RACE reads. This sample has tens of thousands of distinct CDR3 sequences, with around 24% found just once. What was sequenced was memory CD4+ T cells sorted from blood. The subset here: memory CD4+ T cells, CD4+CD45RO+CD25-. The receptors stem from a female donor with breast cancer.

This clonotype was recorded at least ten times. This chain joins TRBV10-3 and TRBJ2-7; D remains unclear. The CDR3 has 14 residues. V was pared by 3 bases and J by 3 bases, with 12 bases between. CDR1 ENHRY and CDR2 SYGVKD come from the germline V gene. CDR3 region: CAISEGRYNYEQYF. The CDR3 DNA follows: TGTGCCATCAGTGAAGGCAGGTACAACTACGAGCAGTACTTC.

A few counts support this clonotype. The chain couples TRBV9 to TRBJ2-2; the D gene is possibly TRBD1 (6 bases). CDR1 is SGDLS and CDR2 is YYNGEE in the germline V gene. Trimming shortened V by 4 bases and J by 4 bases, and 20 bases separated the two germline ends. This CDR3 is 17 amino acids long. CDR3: CASSSPRPGQPTGELFF. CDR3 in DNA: TGTGCCAGCAGCTCGCCCCGACCGGGACAACCCACCGGGGAGCTGTTTTTT.

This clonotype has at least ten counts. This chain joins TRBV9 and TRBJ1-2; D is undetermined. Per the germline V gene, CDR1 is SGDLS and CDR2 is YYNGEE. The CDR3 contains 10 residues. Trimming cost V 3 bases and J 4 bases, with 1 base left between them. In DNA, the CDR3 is TGTGCCAGCAGCGGCTATGGCTACACCTTC. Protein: CASSGYGYTF. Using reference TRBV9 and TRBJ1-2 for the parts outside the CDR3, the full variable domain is DSGVTQTPKHLITATGQRVTLRCSPRSGDLSVYWYQQSLDQGLQFLIQYYNGEERAKGNILERFSAQQFPDLHSELNLSSLELGDSALYFCASSGYGYTFGSGTRLTVV.

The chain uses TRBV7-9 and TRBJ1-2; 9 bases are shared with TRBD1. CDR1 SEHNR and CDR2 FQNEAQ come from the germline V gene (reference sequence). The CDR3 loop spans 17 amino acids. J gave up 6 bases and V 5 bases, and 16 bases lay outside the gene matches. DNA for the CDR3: TGTGCCAGCAGCGGGGGGGTGGGACAGGGAACGTTGCATGGCTACACCTTC. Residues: CASSGGVGQGTLHGYTF. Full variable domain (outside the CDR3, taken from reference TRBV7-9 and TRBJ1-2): DTGVSQNPRHKITKRGQNVTFRCDPISEHNRLYWYRQTLGQGPEFLTYFQNEAQLEKSRLLSDRFSAERPKGSFSTLEIQRTEQGDSAMYLCASSGGVGQGTLHGYTFGSGTRLTVV.

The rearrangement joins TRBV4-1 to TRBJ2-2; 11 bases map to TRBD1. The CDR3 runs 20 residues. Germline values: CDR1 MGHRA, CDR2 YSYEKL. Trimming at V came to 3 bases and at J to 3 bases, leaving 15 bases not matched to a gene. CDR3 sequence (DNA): TGCGCCAGCAGCCACCTAAGGGCCTCCGGACAGGGGGCCGACACCGGGGAGCTGTTTTTT. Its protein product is CASSHLRASGQGADTGELFF.

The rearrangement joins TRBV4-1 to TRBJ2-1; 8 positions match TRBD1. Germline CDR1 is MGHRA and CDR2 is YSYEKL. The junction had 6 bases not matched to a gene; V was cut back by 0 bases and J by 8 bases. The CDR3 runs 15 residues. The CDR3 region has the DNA TGCGCCAGCAGCCAAGACGGCAGGGGGCCCTATGAGCAGTTCTTC. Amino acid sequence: CASSQDGRGPYEQFF.

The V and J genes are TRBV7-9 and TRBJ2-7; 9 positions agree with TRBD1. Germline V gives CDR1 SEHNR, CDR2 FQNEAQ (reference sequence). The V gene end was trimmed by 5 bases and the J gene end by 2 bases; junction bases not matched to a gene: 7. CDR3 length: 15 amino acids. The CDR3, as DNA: TGTGCCAGCAGCCTCGGACAGGGGCCTACCTACGAGCAGTACTTC. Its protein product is CASSLGQGPTYEQYF.

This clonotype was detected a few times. This CDR3 reads CASKNRDRNQETQYF. For the CDR3, the DNA is TGTGCCAGCAAGAACCGGGACAGGAATCAAGAGACCCAGTACTTC. The chain joins TRBV6-4 to TRBJ2-5; TRBD1 aligns across 8 bases. From germline, CDR1 is MRHNA and CDR2 SNTAGT. V shed 7 bases, J shed 2 bases, and the junction held 9 bases outside the gene matches. The CDR3 contains 15 residues.

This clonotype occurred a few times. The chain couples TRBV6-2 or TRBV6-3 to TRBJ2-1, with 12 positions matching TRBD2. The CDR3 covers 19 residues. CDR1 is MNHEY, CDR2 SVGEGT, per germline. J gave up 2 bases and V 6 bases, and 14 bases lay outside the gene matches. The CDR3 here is CASSYRPTSGGSTYNEQFF. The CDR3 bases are TGTGCCAGCAGCTACCGCCCGACTAGCGGGGGTAGTACCTACAATGAGCAGTTCTTC.

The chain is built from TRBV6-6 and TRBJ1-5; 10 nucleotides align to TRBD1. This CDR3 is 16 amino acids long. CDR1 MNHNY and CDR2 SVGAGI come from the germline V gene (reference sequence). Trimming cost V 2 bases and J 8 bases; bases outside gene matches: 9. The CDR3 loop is CASSYMGQGLGEPQHF. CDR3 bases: TGTGCCAGCAGTTACATGGGACAGGGGTTGGGAGAGCCCCAGCATTTT.

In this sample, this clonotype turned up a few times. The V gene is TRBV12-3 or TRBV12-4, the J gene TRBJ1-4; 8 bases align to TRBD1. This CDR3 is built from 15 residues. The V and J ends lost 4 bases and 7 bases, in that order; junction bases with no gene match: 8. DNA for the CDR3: TGTGCCAGCAGTTCCAGGGGGCCATCGAGTGAAAAACTGTTTTTT. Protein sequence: CASSSRGPSSEKLFF.

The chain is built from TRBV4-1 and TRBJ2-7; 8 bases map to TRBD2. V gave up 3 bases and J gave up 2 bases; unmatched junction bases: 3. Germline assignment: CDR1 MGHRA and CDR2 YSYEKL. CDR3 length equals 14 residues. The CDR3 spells CASSHRTSTYEQYF. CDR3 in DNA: TGCGCCAGCAGCCATCGGACTAGCACCTACGAGCAGTACTTC.

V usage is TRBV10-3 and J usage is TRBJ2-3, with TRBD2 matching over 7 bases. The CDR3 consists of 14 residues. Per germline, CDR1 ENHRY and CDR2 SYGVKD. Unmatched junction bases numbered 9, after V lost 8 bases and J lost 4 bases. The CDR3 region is CAIPSERDPDTQYF. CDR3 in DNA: TGTGCCATCCCGAGCGAGCGGGACCCAGATACGCAGTATTTT.

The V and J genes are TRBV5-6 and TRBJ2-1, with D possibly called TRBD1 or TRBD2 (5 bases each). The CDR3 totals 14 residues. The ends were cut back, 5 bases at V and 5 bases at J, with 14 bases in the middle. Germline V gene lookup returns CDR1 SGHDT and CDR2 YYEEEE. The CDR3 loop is CASRPWGSNNEQFF. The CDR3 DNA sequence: TGTGCCAGCAGGCCCTGGGGGAGTAACAATGAGCAGTTCTTC. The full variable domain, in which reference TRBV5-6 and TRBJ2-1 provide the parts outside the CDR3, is DAGVTQSPTHLIKTRGQQVTLRCSPKSGHDTVSWYQQALGQGPQFIFQYYEEEERQRGNFPDRFSGHQFPNYSSELNVNALLLGDSALYLCASRPWGSNNEQFFGPGTRLTVL.

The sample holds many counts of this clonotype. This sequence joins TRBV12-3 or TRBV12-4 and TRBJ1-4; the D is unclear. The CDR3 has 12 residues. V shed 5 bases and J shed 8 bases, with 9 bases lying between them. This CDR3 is CASSPEQEKLFF. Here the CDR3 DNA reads TGTGCCAGCAGTCCCGAACAAGAAAAACTGTTTTTT.

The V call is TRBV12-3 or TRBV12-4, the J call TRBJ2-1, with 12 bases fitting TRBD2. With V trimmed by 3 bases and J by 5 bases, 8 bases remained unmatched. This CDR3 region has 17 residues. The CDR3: CASSFTLAGGFNNEQFF. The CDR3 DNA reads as TGTGCCAGCAGTTTTACCCTAGCGGGAGGGTTCAACAATGAGCAGTTCTTC.